This T cell receptor beta chain is from a study of T cells in Graves' hyperthyroidism and ophthalmopathy. The CDR3 consists of 11 residues. The V end lost 8 bases, the J end lost 4 bases, and 6 bases lay between the germline ends. The V gene's germline CDR1 is MDHEN and CDR2 SYDVKM. RNA transcripts were the template for amplifying TCR beta CDR3 regions. The primer set for the first-round RT-PCR of the TCR CDR3 was HTBI. TCRdb re-derived calls from the multiplex PCR reads in MiXCR, one entry per CDR3 protein. The table lists hundreds of thousands of distinct CDR3 sequences, approximately 42% of them singletons.

Input material: peripheral blood or thyroid tissue (not recorded which). The chain is built from TRBV28 and TRBJ1-5; D possibly corresponds to TRBD1 (6 bases). The TCR was taken from an adult man with Graves' disease, either hyperthyroidism or ophthalmopathy (not recorded which). This chain's CDR3 is CASQGNQPQHF. CDR3 in DNA: TGTGCCAGCCAGGGGAATCAGCCCCAGCATTTT.